The TCR beta chain described here comes from a study of control samples from healthy donors and cancer patients. Measured with immunoSEQ multiplex PCR; TCRdb has only the in-frame clones, and not every one. The sample consists of roughly 150,000 clones, approximately 93% of them appearing once. This clone was recorded a few times. Input material: blood. The origin of this receptor is a man aged 18 to 29 in good health.

The CDR3 loop is CASSNLQGHTGELFF. CDR3 bases: TGCGCCAGCAGCAATTTACAGGGGCACACCGGGGAGCTGTTTTTT. J is TRBJ2-2 and V is TRBV5-1, with 7 bases fitting TRBD1. This CDR3 spans 15 amino acids. The ends lost 4 bases at V and 3 bases at J; junction bases unmatched: 6. Per germline, CDR1 SGHRS and CDR2 YFSETQ.